The rows below give T cell receptor beta chains drawn from one sample of a study of cytomegalovirus exposure and HLA in healthy donors. The table came from immunoSEQ multiplex PCR; TCRdb's copy has only in-frame clones and leaves some out. The sample records about 160,000 clones, about 75% being singletons. What was sequenced was PBMCs. The receptors derive from a female donor in good health and CMV-seronegative. Each CDR3 is given without its conserved first and last residue. For some rows the clone size is stated as once, few or many, or as a class when expanded; others skip it.

clone size	V gene	J gene	CDR3 protein
NA	TRBV19	TRBJ2-7	ASSIAAGFEQY
NA	TRBV5-1	TRBJ2-1	ASSLGPGGPNEQF
NA	TRBV9	TRBJ2-7	ASSVTSFGEQY
few	TRBV6-6	TRBJ2-1	ASSVAGGGHNEQF
NA	TRBV4-1	TRBJ1-5	ASSQSGQGVSQPQH
NA	TRBV5-1	TRBJ1-4	ASSSRDRGEKLF
NA	TRBV19	TRBJ1-5	ASSITGQGFYSNQPQH
NA	TRBV7-8	TRBJ2-3	ASSLGPADTDTQY
NA	TRBV2	TRBJ1-4	ASSEFRGFNEKLF
once	TRBV7-6	TRBJ1-3	ASSLMRGGSSSGNTIY
NA	TRBV4-2	TRBJ1-2	ASSQGDTGYGYT
NA	TRBV5-1	TRBJ1-1	ASSLARANTEAF
NA	TRBV30	TRBJ2-3	AWSAGGAGGRGPTDTQY
NA	TRBV25-1	TRBJ1-1	ASSGRGRTTEAF
NA	TRBV7-3	TRBJ1-1	ASSFNRATEAF
few	TRBV6-1	TRBJ1-2	ASSTGTANYGYT
NA	TRBV19	TRBJ1-1	ASSSIGGNTEAF
NA	TRBV29-1	TRBJ2-3	SVDPAEEPSTDTQY
few	TRBV5-1	TRBJ2-5	ASSLGTVQETQY
few	TRBV18	TRBJ2-7	ASSPSDRAEQY
few	TRBV4-2	TRBJ1-1	ASSHAVSPWHAF
NA	TRBV7-2	TRBJ1-4	ASSLGGGENKLF
NA	TRBV18	TRBJ1-2	ASSPGTGDYGYT
NA	TRBV2	TRBJ2-1	ASSKRLAGEDEQF
NA	TRBV5-4	TRBJ2-2	ASSLQGRGTGELF
NA	TRBV19	TRBJ2-7	ASTDGQENYEQY
NA	TRBV4-1	TRBJ2-3	ASSRQQGATDTQY
NA	TRBV7-2	TRBJ2-7	ASSLHSRGGEQY
NA	TRBV5-1	NA	ASSLSGQGIGEQY
NA	TRBV6-1	TRBJ2-3	ASSEGHPTDTQY
NA	TRBV2	TRBJ1-2	ASSTQTGGNYGYT
NA	TRBV7-2	TRBJ2-5	ASSRTSGSGETQY
once	TRBV9	TRBJ2-2	ASSVGRLVTGELF
NA	TRBV9	NA	ASSVGTGGGYEQY
NA	TRBV9	TRBJ2-3	ASGQIAGGEDTQY
NA	TRBV6-6	TRBJ2-7	ASNLGGSPNEQY
NA	TRBV9	TRBJ1-2	ASSSGGQGYGYT
NA	TRBV4-2	TRBJ2-7	ASSLTRGTSYEQY
few	TRBV6-6	TRBJ1-2	ASRSGTDYGYT
NA	TRBV4-1	TRBJ1-2	ASSQNAGTGIYGYT
NA	TRBV11-2	TRBJ1-2	ASSLDDRGSGYT
NA	TRBV29-1	TRBJ2-7	SVGGGSGSNPSYEQY
few	TRBV9	TRBJ1-1	ASSVGNQGWTEAF
NA	TRBV19	TRBJ1-1	ASISLWSGATHEAF
few	TRBV28	TRBJ2-7	ASSLTGAEYEQY
NA	TRBV27	NA	ASSDRVSYEQY
once	TRBV11-2	TRBJ1-2	ASSLSFNYGYT
few	TRBV6-6	TRBJ2-7	ASTAGVAGAGEQY
NA	TRBV2	TRBJ1-5	ASRRGGGQGANQPQH
NA	TRBV29-1	TRBJ2-7	SVRQGSYEQY
few	TRBV9	TRBJ2-3	ASSVGGAYTDTQY
NA	TRBV25-1	TRBJ1-5	ASSESDYQPQH
NA	TRBV19	TRBJ1-1	ASSPPDRPSAEAF
NA	TRBV14	TRBJ2-7	ATSRRTGGPYEQY
NA	TRBV29-1	TRBJ1-6	SARTGGSPLH
NA	TRBV2	TRBJ2-7	ASSHPTGGPLSYEQY
NA	TRBV5-6	TRBJ2-4	ASSPVGPENIQY